The 5 T cell receptor beta chains below come from one sample, sequenced in a study of T cell repertoires in cytomegalovirus infection. These receptors' antigens are unknown. TCRdb reprocessed the reads with MiXCR, giving one entry per CDR3 protein. The sample includes about 110,000 distinct CDR3 sequences, 25% to 30% of them seen just once. This sample comprised CD8+ T cells from cultured PBMCs, obtained from culture after CMV antigen stimulation. The receptors were gathered from a human donor in good health (CMV status not recorded). Some clones in this sample may be carry-over from other donors' samples.

This chain uses TRBV7-8 with TRBJ2-5, with 7 bases identical to TRBD1. This CDR3 spans 15 amino acids. Germline V gives CDR1 SGHVS, CDR2 FQNEAQ. With V trimmed by 0 bases and J by 4 bases, 5 bases remained unmatched. CDR3 DNA: TGTGCCAGCAGCTTAGCGCCGACAGGGCGAGAGACCCAGTACTTC. It codes for CASSLAPTGRETQYF.

This chain's CDR3 is CASLHTGELFF. CDR3 sequence (DNA): TGTGCCAGCCTACACACCGGGGAGCTGTTTTTT. The chain joins TRBV2 to TRBJ2-2, with D unclear. Trimming shortened V by 8 bases and J by 3 bases, and 4 bases separated the two germline ends. Germline CDR1 reads SNHLY; CDR2 reads FYNNEI. The CDR3 extends over 11 amino acids. The full variable domain, rest sourced from reference TRBV2 and TRBJ2-2, is EPEVTQTPSHQVTQMGQEVILRCVPISNHLYFYWYRQILGQKVEFLVSFYNNEISEKSEIFDDQFSVERPDGSNFTLKIRSTKLEDSAMYFCASLHTGELFFGEGSRLTVL.

This clonotype was detected ten times or more. The gene calls are TRBV29-1 and TRBJ2-7; 8 bases map to TRBD1. CDR1 SQVTM and CDR2 ANQGSEA come from the germline V gene. The V and J ends lost 7 bases and 2 bases, in that order; junction bases with no gene match: 7. The CDR3 has 13 residues. This CDR3 reads CSAEDREAYEQYF. The CDR3 coding sequence is TGCAGCGCCGAGGACAGGGAGGCCTACGAGCAGTACTTC.

This clonotype was observed a few times. The chain combines TRBV19 with TRBJ1-1, with 10 bases lining up with TRBD1. Per the germline V gene, CDR1 is LNHDA and CDR2 is SQIVND (reference sequence). Losses at the gene ends were 10 bases for V and 4 bases for J; bases not matched to a gene: 3. CDR3 length: 12 amino acids. CDR3 DNA: TGTGCCACCCGACAGGGGGCCACTGAAGCTTTCTTT. Amino acids: CATRQGATEAFF.

This clonotype was seen ten or more times. This rearrangement joins TRBV11-1 to TRBJ2-3; 10 bases line up with TRBD1. CDR3 length: 17 residues. The V gene end was trimmed by 0 bases and the J gene end by 2 bases; junction bases not matched to a gene: 5. Looked up from germline, CDR1 is SGHAT and CDR2 is FQDESV (reference sequence). CDR3 loop: CASSLAAGTGVTDTQYF. CDR3 in DNA: TGTGCCAGCAGCTTAGCGGCCGGGACAGGGGTCACAGATACGCAGTATTTT.